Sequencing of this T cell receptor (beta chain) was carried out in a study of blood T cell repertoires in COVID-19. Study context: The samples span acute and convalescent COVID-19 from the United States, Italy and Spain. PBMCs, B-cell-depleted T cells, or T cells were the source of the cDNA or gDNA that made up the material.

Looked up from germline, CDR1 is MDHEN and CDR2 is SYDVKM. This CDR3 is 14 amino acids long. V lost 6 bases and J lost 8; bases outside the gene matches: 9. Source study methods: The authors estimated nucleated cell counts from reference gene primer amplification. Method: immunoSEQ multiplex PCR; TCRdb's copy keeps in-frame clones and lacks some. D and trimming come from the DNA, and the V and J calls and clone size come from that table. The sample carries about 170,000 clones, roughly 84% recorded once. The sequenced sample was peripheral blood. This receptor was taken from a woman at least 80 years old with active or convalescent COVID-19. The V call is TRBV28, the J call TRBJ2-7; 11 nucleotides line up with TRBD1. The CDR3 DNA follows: TGTGCCAGCAGGCGAGCCGGGACAGGGGGAAAGCAGTACTTC. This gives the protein CASRRAGTGGKQYF.